The sequence of this T cell receptor beta chain was determined in a study of blood T cell repertoires in COVID-19. J was trimmed by 9 bases and V by 3 bases; bases with no gene match: 12. Germline V gives CDR1 SEHNR, CDR2 FQNEAQ (reference sequence). This CDR3 is built from 15 residues. The table came from immunoSEQ multiplex PCR; TCRdb's copy has only in-frame clones and leaves some out. The data show a few hundred thousand clones, with 70% to 90% seen just once and about 4.3% held by the top ten. The V and J genes are TRBV7-9 and TRBJ2-7, with TRBD1 identical over 9 bases. The sequence was collected from a man aged 60 to 75 who had recovered from COVID-19. The material sequenced was peripheral blood. Here the CDR3 reads CASSFNPPGQGSQYF. Here the CDR3 DNA reads TGTGCCAGCAGCTTCAACCCGCCCGGACAGGGGTCGCAGTACTTC.